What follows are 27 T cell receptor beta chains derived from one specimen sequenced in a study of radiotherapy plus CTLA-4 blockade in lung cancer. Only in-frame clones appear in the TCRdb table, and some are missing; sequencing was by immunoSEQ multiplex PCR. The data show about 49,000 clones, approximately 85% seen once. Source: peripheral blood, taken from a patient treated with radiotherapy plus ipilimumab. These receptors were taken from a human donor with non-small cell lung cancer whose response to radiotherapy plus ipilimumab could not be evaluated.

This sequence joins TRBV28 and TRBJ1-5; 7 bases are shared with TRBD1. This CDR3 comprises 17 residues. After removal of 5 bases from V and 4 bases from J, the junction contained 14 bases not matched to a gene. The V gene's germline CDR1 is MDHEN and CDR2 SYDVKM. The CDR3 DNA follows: TGTGCCAGCAGTCCCCCCTCTGACAGGGCTGGGAATCAGCCCCAGCATTTT. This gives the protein CASSPPSDRAGNQPQHF.

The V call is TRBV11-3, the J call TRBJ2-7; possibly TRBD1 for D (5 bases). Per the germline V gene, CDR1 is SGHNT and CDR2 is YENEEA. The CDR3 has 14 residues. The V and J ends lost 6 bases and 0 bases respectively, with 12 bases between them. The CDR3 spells CASSLTANSYEQYF. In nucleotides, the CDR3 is TGTGCCAGCAGTTTGACAGCGAACTCCTACGAGCAGTACTTC.

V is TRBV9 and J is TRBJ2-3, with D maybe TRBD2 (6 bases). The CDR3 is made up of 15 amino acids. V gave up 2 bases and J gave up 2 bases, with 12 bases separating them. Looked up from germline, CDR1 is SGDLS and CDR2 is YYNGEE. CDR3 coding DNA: TGTGCCAGCAGCGTTACGGGACTCCCCACAGATACGCAGTATTTT. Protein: CASSVTGLPTDTQYF.

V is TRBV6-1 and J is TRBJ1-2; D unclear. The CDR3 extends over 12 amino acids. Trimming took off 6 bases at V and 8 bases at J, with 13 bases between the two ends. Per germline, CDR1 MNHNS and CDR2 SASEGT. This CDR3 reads CASSYYFYGYTF. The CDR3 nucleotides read TGTGCCAGCAGCTATTATTTTTACGGCTACACCTTC.

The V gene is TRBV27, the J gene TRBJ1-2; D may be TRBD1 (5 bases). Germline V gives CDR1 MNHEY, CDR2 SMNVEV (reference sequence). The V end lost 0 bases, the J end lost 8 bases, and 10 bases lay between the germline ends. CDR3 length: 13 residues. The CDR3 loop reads CASSLSGGWGYTF. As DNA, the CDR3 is TGTGCCAGCAGTTTATCCGGGGGGTGGGGCTACACCTTC.

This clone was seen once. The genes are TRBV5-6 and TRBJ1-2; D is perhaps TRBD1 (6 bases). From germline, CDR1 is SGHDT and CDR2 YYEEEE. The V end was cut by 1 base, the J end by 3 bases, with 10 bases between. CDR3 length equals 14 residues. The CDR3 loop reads CASSLQGLYYGYTF. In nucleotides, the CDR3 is TGTGCCAGCAGCTTGCAGGGGCTGTACTATGGCTACACCTTC.

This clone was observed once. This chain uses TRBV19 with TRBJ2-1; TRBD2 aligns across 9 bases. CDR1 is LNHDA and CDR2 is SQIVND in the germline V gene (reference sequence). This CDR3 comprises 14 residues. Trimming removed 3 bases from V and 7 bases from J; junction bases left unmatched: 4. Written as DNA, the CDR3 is TGTGCCAGTAGTATTAGCGGGAGCAAGAATGAGCAGTTCTTC. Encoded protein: CASSISGSKNEQFF.

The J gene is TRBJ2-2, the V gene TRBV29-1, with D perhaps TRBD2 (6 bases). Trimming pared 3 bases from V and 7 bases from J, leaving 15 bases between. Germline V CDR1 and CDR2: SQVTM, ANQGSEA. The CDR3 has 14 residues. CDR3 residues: CSVEGEARVGELFF. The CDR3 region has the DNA TGCAGCGTTGAGGGGGAGGCCCGGGTCGGGGAGCTGTTTTTT.

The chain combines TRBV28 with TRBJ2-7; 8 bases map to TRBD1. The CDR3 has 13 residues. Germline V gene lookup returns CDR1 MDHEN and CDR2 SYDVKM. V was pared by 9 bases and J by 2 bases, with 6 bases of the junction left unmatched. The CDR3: CASRTGRTYEQYF. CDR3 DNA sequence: TGTGCCAGTAGGACAGGGAGGACCTACGAGCAGTACTTC.

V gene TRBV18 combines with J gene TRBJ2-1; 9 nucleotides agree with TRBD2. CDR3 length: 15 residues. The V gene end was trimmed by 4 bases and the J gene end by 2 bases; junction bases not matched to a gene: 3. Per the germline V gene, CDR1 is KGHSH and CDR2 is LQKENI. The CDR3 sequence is CASSQASGTYNEQFF. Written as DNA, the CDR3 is TGTGCCAGCTCACAAGCTAGCGGGACCTACAATGAGCAGTTCTTC.

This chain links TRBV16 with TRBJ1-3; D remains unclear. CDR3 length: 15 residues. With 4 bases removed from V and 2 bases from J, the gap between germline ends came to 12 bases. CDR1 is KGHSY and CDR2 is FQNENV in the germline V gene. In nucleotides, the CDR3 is TGTGCCAGCAGCCCCCAACGTGACACTGGAAACACCATATATTTT. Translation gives CASSPQRDTGNTIYF.

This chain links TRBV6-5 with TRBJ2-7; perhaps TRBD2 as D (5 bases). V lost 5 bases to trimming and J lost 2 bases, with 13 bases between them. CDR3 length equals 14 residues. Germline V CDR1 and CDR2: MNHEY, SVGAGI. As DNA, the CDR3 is TGTGCCAGCAGTGCGAAGGAGGTGGCCTACGAGCAGTACTTC. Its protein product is CASSAKEVAYEQYF.

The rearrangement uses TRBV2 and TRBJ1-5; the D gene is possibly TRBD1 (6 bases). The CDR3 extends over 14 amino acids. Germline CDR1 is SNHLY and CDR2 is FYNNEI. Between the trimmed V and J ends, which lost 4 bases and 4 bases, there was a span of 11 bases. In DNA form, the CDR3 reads TGTGCCAGCAGTGCGGGGGGCGAAAATCAGCCCCAGCATTTT. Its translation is CASSAGGENQPQHF.

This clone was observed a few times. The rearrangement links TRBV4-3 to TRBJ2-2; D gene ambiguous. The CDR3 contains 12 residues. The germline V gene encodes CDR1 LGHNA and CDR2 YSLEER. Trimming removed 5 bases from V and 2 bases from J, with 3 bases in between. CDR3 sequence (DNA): TGCGCCAGCAGCTATAACACCGGGGAGCTGTTTTTT. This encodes CASSYNTGELFF.

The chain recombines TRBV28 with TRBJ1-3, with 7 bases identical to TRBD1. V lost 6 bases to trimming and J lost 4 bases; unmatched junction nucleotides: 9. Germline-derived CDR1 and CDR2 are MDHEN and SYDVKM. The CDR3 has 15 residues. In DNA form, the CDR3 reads TGTGCCAGCAGCCACCTAAGGGACAGCGGAAACACCATATATTTT. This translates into CASSHLRDSGNTIYF.

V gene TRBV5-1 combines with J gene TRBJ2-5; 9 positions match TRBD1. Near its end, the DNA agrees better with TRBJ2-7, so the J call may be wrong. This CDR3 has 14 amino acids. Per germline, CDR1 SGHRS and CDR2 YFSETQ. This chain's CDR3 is CASSFGTGWDEQYF. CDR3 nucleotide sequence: TGCGCCAGCAGCTTCGGGACAGGGTGGGACGAGCAGTACTTC.

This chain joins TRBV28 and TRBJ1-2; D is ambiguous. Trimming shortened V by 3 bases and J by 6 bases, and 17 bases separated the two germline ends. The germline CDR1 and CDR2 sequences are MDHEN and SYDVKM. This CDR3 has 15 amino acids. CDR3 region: CASSLVIEEKDGYTF. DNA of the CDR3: TGTGCCAGCAGTTTGGTCATCGAGGAGAAGGATGGCTACACCTTC.

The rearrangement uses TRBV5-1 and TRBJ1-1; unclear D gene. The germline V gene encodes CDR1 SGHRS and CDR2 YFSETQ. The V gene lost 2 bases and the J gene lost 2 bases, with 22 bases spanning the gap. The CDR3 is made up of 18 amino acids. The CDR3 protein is CASSLEVRASLGNTEAFF. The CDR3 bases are TGCGCCAGCAGCTTAGAAGTTCGAGCTTCCCTAGGCAACACTGAAGCTTTCTTT.

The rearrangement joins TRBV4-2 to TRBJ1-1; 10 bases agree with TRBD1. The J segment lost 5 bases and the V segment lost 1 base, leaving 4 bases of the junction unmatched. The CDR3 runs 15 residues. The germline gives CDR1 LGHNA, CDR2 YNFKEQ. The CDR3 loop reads CASSQGTGGRTEAFF. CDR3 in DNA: TGTGCCAGCAGCCAAGGGACAGGGGGGCGGACTGAAGCTTTCTTT.

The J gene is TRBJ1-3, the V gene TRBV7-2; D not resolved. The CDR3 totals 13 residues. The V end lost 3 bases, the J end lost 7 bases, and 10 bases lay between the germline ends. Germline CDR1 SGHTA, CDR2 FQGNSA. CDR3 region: CASSLGHGNTIYF. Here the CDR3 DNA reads TGTGCCAGCAGCTTGGGCCATGGGAACACCATATATTTT. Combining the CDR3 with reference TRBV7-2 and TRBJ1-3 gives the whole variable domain GAGVSQSPSNKVTEKGKDVELRCDPISGHTALYWYRQSLGQGLEFLIYFQGNSAPDKSGLPSDRFSAERTGGSVSTLTIQRTQQEDSAVYLCASSLGHGNTIYFGEGSWLTVV.

CDR3 protein: CAISESGGGDTDTQYF. The CDR3 DNA reads TGTGCCATCAGTGAGTCGGGGGGGGGAGACACAGATACGCAGTATTTT. The rearrangement joins TRBV10-3 to TRBJ2-3; 7 positions agree with TRBD2. The CDR3 runs 16 residues. CDR1 and CDR2 (germline): ENHRY, SYGVKD. V trimming: 0 bases; J trimming: 2 bases; junction bases outside the gene matches: 5.

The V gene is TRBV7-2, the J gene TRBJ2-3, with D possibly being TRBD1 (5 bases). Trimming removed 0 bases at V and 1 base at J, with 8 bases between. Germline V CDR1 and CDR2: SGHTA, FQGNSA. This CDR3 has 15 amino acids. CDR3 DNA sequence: TGTGCCAGCAGCTTAGCCTTACAGGGCACAGATACGCAGTATTTT. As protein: CASSLALQGTDTQYF.

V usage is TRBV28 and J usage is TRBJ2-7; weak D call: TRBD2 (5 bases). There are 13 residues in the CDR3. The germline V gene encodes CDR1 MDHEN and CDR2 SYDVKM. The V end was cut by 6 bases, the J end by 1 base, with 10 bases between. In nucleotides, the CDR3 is TGTGCCAGCAGCCTACTAGAGTCCTACGAGCAGTACTTC. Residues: CASSLLESYEQYF.

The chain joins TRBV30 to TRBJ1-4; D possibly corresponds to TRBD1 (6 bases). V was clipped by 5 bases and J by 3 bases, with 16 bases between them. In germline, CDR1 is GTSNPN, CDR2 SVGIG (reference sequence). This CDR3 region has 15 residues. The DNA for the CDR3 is TGTGCCTGGGGCGGCTCGACAGGTTCTAATGAAAAACTGTTTTTT. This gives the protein CAWGGSTGSNEKLFF.

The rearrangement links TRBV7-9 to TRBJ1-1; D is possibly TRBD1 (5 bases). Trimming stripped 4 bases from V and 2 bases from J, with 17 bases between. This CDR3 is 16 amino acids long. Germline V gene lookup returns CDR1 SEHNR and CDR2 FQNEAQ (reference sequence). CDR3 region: CASSSGLDTSNTEAFF. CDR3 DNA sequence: TGTGCCAGCAGCTCGGGACTAGACACCTCCAACACTGAAGCTTTCTTT.

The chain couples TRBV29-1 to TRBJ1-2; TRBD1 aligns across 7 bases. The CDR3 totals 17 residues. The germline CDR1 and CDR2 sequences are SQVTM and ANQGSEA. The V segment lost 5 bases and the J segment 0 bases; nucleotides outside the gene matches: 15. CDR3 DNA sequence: TGCAGCGTTCTGACTCCGGGACAGCTTACAGCTAACTATGGCTACACCTTC. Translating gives CSVLTPGQLTANYGYTF.

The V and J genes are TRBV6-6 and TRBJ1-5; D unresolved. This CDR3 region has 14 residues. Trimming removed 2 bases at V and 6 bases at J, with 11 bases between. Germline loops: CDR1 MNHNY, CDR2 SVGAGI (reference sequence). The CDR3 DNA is TGTGCCAGCAGTTACAACGGCGGAAGTCAGCCCCAGCATTTT. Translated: CASSYNGGSQPQHF.